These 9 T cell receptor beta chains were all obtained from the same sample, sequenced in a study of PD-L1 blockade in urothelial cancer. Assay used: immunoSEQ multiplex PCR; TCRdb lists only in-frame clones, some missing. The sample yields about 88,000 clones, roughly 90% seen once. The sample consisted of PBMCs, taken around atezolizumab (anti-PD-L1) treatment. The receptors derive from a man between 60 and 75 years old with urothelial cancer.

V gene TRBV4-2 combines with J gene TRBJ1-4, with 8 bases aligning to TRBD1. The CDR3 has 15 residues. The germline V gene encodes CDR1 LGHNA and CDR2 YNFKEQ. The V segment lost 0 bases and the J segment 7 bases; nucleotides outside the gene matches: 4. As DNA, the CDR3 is TGTGCCAGCAGCCAAGAGTCTACAGGGGGTGAAAAACTGTTTTTT. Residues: CASSQESTGGEKLFF.

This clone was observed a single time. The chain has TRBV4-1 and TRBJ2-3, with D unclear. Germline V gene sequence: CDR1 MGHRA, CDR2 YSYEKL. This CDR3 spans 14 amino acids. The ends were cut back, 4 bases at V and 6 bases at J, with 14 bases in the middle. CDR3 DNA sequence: TGCGCCAGCAGCCGTGGGCCAGATTCGGATACGCAGTATTTT. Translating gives CASSRGPDSDTQYF.

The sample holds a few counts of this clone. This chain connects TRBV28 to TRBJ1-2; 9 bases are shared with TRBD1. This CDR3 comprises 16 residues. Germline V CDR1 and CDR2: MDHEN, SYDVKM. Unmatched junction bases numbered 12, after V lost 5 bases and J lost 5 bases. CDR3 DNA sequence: TGTGCCAGCAGTATAAGACAGGGGGGTGGAATATATGGCTACACCTTC. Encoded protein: CASSIRQGGGIYGYTF.

The CDR3 DNA reads as TGTGCCAGCAGCTTAAACCAGGGGGCTGATGGCTACACCTTC. Residues: CASSLNQGADGYTF. This sequence joins TRBV7-9 and TRBJ1-2; 8 nucleotides line up with TRBD1. This CDR3 is built from 14 residues. The germline V gene has CDR1 SEHNR and CDR2 FQNEAQ (reference sequence). Germline trimming cut 2 bases from V and 6 bases from J; bases unmatched to any gene: 5.

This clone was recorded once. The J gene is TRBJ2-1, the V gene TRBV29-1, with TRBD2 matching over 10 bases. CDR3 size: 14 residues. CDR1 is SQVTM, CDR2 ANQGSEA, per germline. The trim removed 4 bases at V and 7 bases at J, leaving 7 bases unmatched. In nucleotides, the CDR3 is TGCAGCGTTGTCTCAGCGGGAGGGCCGAATGAGCAGTTCTTC. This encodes CSVVSAGGPNEQFF.

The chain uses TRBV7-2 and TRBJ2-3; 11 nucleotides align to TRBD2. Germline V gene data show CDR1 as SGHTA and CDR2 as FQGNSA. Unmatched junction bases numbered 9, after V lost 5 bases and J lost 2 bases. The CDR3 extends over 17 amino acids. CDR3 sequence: CASSQTSGGGFTDTQYF. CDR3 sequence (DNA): TGTGCCAGCAGCCAAACTAGCGGGGGAGGCTTCACAGATACGCAGTATTTT.

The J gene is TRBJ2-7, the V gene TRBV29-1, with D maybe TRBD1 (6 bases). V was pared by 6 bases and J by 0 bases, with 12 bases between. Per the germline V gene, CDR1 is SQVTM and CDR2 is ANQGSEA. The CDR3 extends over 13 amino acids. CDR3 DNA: TGCAGCGTAGCGACAGGTACCTCCTACGAGCAGTACTTC. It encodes CSVATGTSYEQYF.

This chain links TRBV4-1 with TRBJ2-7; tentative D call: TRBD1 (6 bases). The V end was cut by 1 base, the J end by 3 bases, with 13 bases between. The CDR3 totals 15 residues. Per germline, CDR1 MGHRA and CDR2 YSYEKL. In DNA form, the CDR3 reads TGCGCCAGCAGCCAAGCACCCGGACAGAACTACGAGCAGTACTTC. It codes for CASSQAPGQNYEQYF.

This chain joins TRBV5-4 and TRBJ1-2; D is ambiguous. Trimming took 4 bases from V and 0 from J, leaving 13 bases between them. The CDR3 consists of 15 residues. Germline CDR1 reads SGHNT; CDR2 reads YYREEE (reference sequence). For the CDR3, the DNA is TGTGCCAGCAGCATTTCCCCAGATTCTAACTATGGCTACACCTTC. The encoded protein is CASSISPDSNYGYTF.